Listed here are 11 T cell receptor beta chains from one sample, sequenced in a study of blood T cell repertoires in COVID-19. This table comes from immunoSEQ multiplex PCR, and its TCRdb copy is limited to in-frame clones, with some not included. Of a few hundred thousand clones listed, 87% were seen once; the top ten hold approximately 2.2%. The sequenced sample was peripheral blood. The receptors here all came from a man between 18 and 35 years old with active or convalescent COVID-19.

V is TRBV15 and J is TRBJ2-1; D is possibly TRBD2 (6 bases). The CDR3 consists of 12 residues. Germline V gene sequence: CDR1 LNHNV, CDR2 YYDKDF (reference sequence). With 3 bases removed from V and 7 bases from J, the gap between germline ends came to 7 bases. The chain's CDR3 is CATSSGGNEQFF. In nucleotides, the CDR3 is TGTGCCACCAGCAGCGGGGGTAATGAGCAGTTCTTC.

This chain uses TRBV2 with TRBJ1-5; perhaps TRBD1 as D (5 bases). In germline, CDR1 is SNHLY, CDR2 FYNNEI. V was trimmed by 5 bases and J by 0 bases, leaving 14 bases between them. This CDR3 region has 16 residues. The CDR3 reads CASSIQGGGSNQPQHF. In DNA, the CDR3 is TGTGCCAGCAGTATCCAGGGAGGAGGTAGCAATCAGCCCCAGCATTTT.

For the CDR3, the DNA is TGTGCCAGCAGTTACGGGGAGACTAACTATGGCTACACCTTC. It yields the protein CASSYGETNYGYTF. The chain couples TRBV6-6 to TRBJ1-2, with D unclear. V shed 2 bases and J shed 0 bases, with 7 bases lying between them. The germline V gene has CDR1 MNHNY and CDR2 SVGAGI (reference sequence). The CDR3 runs to 14 residues.

The chain recombines TRBV5-1 with TRBJ2-7; tentatively, D is TRBD1 (6 bases). This CDR3 comprises 13 residues. In germline, CDR1 is SGHRS, CDR2 YFSETQ. V gave up 4 bases and J gave up 5 bases, with 13 bases separating them. CDR3 sequence: CASSPRTEDEQYF. CDR3 in DNA: TGCGCCAGCAGCCCCCGGACAGAAGACGAGCAGTACTTC.

The genes are TRBV9 and TRBJ1-1; no firm D call. Looked up from germline, CDR1 is SGDLS and CDR2 is YYNGEE. This CDR3 has 13 residues. Trimming pared 3 bases from V and 0 bases from J, leaving 6 bases between. The CDR3 DNA is TGTGCCAGCAGCGCGGGGATGAACACTGAAGCTTTCTTT. This gives the protein CASSAGMNTEAFF. Using reference TRBV9 and TRBJ1-1 for the parts outside the CDR3, the full variable domain is DSGVTQTPKHLITATGQRVTLRCSPRSGDLSVYWYQQSLDQGLQFLIQYYNGEERAKGNILERFSAQQFPDLHSELNLSSLELGDSALYFCASSAGMNTEAFFGQGTRLTVV.

This clone was observed a single time. CDR3 bases: TGCGCCAGCAGCCAAACGGACATCGATAATGAAAAACTGTTTTTT. It encodes CASSQTDIDNEKLFF. This chain links TRBV4-1 with TRBJ1-4, with TRBD1 as a possible D gene (5 bases). Trimming pared 2 bases from V and 4 bases from J, leaving 11 bases between. CDR3 length: 15 residues. The germline gives CDR1 MGHRA, CDR2 YSYEKL.

The J gene is TRBJ1-5, the V gene TRBV28; 8 bases match TRBD1. The CDR3 spans 14 residues. Trimming cost V 5 bases and J 5 bases; bases outside gene matches: 5. Germline CDR1 MDHEN, CDR2 SYDVKM. In DNA form, the CDR3 reads TGTGCCAGCAGTCCCAGGGGGCGCGATCAGCCCCAGCATTTT. Translated, it gives CASSPRGRDQPQHF.

The table lists this clone with a count of one. The genes are TRBV5-1 and TRBJ2-3; D might be TRBD1 (6 bases). Trimming pared 4 bases from V and 4 bases from J, leaving 19 bases between. Germline V CDR1 and CDR2: SGHRS, YFSETQ. This CDR3 region has 16 residues. The CDR3 is CASSTFLGGESDTQYF. CDR3 in DNA: TGCGCCAGCAGCACCTTCCTAGGGGGAGAGTCAGATACGCAGTATTTT.

V is TRBV10-3 and J is TRBJ2-3; D ambiguous. V was trimmed by 3 bases and J by 0 bases, leaving 10 bases between them. This CDR3 spans 15 amino acids. Germline assignment: CDR1 ENHRY and CDR2 SYGVKD. For the CDR3, the DNA is TGTGCCATCAGTGAAGTAGCACCTAGCACAGATACGCAGTATTTT. Its translation is CAISEVAPSTDTQYF.

The chain employs TRBV28 and TRBJ1-5; maybe TRBD1 (6 bases). CDR3 length: 15 amino acids. The germline V gene has CDR1 MDHEN and CDR2 SYDVKM. V lost 3 bases, J lost 6 bases, and 15 bases lay in between. The CDR3 DNA follows: TGTGCCAGCAGTTTCAGGGGTTCCTTCGGTCAGCCCCAGCATTTT. It yields the protein CASSFRGSFGQPQHF.

V gene TRBV3-1 (or the pseudogene TRBV3-2) combines with J gene TRBJ2-5; 7 bases agree with TRBD1. The germline gives CDR1 LGHDT, CDR2 YNNKEL (reference sequence). V gave up 5 bases and J gave up 5 bases; unmatched junction bases: 8. CDR3 length: 14 amino acids. The DNA of the CDR3 is TGTGCCAGCAGCACGAGACAGGGCTTGGAGACCCAGTACTTC. This codes for CASSTRQGLETQYF.